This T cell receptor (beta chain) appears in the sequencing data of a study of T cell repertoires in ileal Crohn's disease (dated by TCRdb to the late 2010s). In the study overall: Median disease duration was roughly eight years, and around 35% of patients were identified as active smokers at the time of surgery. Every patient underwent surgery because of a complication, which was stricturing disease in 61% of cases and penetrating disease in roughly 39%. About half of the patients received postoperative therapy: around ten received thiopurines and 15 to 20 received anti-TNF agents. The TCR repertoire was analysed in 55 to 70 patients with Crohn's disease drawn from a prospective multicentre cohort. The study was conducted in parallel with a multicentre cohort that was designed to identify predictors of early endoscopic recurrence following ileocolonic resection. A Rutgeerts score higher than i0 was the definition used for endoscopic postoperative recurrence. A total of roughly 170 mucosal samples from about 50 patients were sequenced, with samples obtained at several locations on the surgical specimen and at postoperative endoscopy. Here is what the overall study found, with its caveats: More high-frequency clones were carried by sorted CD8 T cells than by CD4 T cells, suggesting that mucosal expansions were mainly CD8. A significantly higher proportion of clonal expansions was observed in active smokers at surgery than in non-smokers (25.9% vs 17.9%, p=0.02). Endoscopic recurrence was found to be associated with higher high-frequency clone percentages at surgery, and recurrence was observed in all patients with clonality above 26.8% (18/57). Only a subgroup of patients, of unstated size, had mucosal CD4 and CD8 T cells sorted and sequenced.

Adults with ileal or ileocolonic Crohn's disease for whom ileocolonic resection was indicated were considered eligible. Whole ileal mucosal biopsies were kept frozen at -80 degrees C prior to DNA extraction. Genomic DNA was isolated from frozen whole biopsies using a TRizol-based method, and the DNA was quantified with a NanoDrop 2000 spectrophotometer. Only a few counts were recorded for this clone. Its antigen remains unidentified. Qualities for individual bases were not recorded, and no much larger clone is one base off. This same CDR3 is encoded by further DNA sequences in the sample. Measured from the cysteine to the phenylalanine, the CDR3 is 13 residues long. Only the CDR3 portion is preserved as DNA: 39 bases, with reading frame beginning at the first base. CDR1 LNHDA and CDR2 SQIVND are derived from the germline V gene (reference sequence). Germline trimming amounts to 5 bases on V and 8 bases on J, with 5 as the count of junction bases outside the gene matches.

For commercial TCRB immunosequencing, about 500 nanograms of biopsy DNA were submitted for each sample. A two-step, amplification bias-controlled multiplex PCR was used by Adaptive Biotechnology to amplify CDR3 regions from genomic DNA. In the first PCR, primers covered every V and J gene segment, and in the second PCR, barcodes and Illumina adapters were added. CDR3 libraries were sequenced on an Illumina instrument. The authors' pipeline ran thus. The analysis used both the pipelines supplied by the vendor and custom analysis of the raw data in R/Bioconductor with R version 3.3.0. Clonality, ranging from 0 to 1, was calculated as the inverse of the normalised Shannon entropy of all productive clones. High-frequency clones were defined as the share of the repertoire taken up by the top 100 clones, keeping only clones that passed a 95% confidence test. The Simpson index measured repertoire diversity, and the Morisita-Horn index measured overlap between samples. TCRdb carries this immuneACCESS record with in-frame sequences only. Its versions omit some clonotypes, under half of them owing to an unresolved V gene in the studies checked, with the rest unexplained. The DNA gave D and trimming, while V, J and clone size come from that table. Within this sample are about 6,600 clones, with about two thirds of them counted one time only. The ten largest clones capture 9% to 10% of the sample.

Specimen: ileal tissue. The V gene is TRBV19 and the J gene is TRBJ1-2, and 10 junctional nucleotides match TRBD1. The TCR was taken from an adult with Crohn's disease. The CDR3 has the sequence CASSPRDRGGYTF. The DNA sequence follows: TGTGCCAGTAGTCCCCGGGACAGGGGAGGCTACACCTTC.